This record covers a single T cell receptor beta chain. The antigen remains unidentified. This CDR3 region has 14 residues. CDR1 and CDR2 from the germline V gene are LNHDA and SQIVND (reference sequence). Deletions cut 4 bases from V and 4 bases from J, with 13 bases between. Generated by immunoSEQ multiplex PCR, the TCRdb table keeps only in-frame clones and is missing some. This table has roughly 120,000 clones, about 82% appearing once. This entry is derived from a study of T cell responses to AZD1222 COVID-19 vaccine. Broader study findings: Baseline seropositives among AZD1222 recipients totaled only 5 or 6.

This specimen consisted of peripheral blood, obtained 28 days after the second AZD1222 dose. The TCR originated in an adult who received the AZD1222 COVID-19 vaccine. This chain joins TRBV19 and TRBJ1-1, with D perhaps matching TRBD1 (6 bases). CDR3 region: CASSKQGLVTEAFF. The CDR3 DNA reads as TGTGCCAGTAGTAAACAGGGACTCGTCACTGAAGCTTTCTTT.